Listed below are T cell receptor beta chains from one sample, sequenced in a study of tumor-infiltrating lymphocytes in primary liver carcinoma. In TCRdb, the multiplex PCR reads were re-called with MiXCR into one record per CDR3 protein. This table has 70,000 to 75,000 distinct CDR3 sequences, 60% to 80% appearing once. Material: liver tumor tissue from sampling region 4. Receptors originate from a middle-aged man with primary liver carcinoma and hepatitis B virus infection. CDR3s leave out the opening cysteine and the closing phenylalanine or tryptophan. The order of the fields is J gene, V gene, CDR3 protein.

TRBJ2-7 | TRBV28 | ASSLPLAGGPYEQY
TRBJ1-3 | TRBV6-6 | ASSFSSGNTIY
TRBJ2-7 | TRBV28 | ASSRPGQALD
TRBJ2-6 | TRBV11-3 | VSSDRAWANVLT
TRBJ2-1 | TRBV29-1 | SGGQAAYSEQF
TRBJ2-7 | TRBV19 | ASSKSTGANEQY
TRBJ2-1 | TRBV4-1 | ACGQGRDDEQF
TRBJ2-3 | TRBV4-1 | ASSQLGAGVTDTQY
TRBJ2-7 | TRBV10-3 | AISVAIESQGLSYEQY
TRBJ2-3 | TRBV10-3 | AISDANAHTQY
TRBJ2-2 | TRBV24-1 | ATSPNGGSEAGELF
TRBJ2-2 | TRBV11-1 | ASSSGQVYTGEPF
TRBJ2-7 | TRBV5-5 | ASSLDIQGEQY
TRBJ2-3 | TRBV11-2 | PSSPPGGRDTDTQY
TRBJ2-1 | TRBV9 | ASSVGAGGTYNEQF
TRBJ2-7 | TRBV4-2 | ATTGLAGVHKPYGQY
TRBJ2-3 | TRBV6-5 | ASSSAGSTDTQY
TRBJ2-5 | TRBV29-1 | SARRGLAGEETLY
TRBJ2-1 | TRBV7-9 | ASSDRGGNDEQF
TRBJ1-5 | TRBV28 | AISSSGTLQH
TRBJ1-4 | TRBV29-1 | SVDQGMGEKLF
TRBJ2-1 | TRBV11-3 | ASGGASGSWGEQF
TRBJ1-1 | TRBV6-1 | ARRPGGVNTEAF
TRBJ2-3 | TRBV6-5 | ASSYSGRDGTDTQY
TRBJ2-3 | TRBV7-8 | ASSAGLAGGDTQY
TRBJ2-1 | TRBV6-6 | ASRLGVLSSYNEQF
TRBJ2-2 | TRBV4-2 | ASNQPGTGGSNAGELF
TRBJ2-7 | TRBV11-2 | TISLDFGTPSSYEQY
TRBJ2-2 | TRBV6-5 | ASSSRWRGRRTGELF
TRBJ2-7 | TRBV4-2 | VSSQDTLYEQY
TRBJ2-7 | TRBV4-1 | ARRHGGSYEQY
NA | TRBV11-2 | ASSSIGGRRYEQF
TRBJ1-2 | TRBV29-1 | SVAESFYGYT
TRBJ1-1 | TRBV29-1 | SVEITGVTEAF
TRBJ2-1 | TRBV28 | ASSGAGGRNEQF
TRBJ1-2 | TRBV29-1 | SVRAGTWNYVYT
TRBJ2-3 | TRBV11-1 | ASSKELAVSTDTQF
TRBJ2-3 | TRBV5-1 | ASSLVGGRGTDAQY
TRBJ1-1 | TRBV12-3/TRBV12-4 | ASSVGSREAF
TRBJ1-1 | TRBV28 | ASLSGNSEAF
TRBJ1-1 | TRBV10-3 | VISGDRGNTGAF
TRBJ2-1 | TRBV20-1 | SASGQEGNEQF
TRBJ1-5 | TRBV6-6 | ARRPTSNQPQH
TRBJ2-1 | TRBV12-3/TRBV12-4 | ASSFTRGNEQF
TRBJ2-2 | TRBV6-5 | ASSRLAGKTGELF
TRBJ2-5 | TRBV11-2 | ASRSGGLGDTQY
TRBJ1-1 | TRBV6-7 | ASSPLLGQGGSTEAF
TRBJ2-3 | TRBV11-2 | ASSLGGRDTQY
TRBJ2-3 | TRBV5-8 | ASSSTGTSFTDTQY
TRBJ2-7 | TRBV7-2 | ASSLGRDRDSYEQY